Each of the 30 T cell receptor beta chains below was sequenced from the same sample in a study of cytomegalovirus exposure and HLA in healthy donors. Amplification used 60 Vbeta primers and 13 Jbeta primers. Some clones are missing from TCRdb's copy, which holds only in-frame ones; the method was immunoSEQ multiplex PCR. This sample carries about 78,000 clones, approximately 84% of them seen once, and the ten largest clones take around 2.4%. The sample consisted of PBMCs. The receptors were gathered from a woman aged 45-60 years in good health and CMV-seronegative.

The chain has TRBV28 and TRBJ2-2; D call uncertain. This CDR3 region has 12 residues. The V gene lost 5 bases and the J gene lost 7 bases, with 8 bases spanning the gap. Germline V gives CDR1 MDHEN, CDR2 SYDVKM. The CDR3 loop is CASSLPRGELFF. The CDR3 nucleotides read TGTGCCAGCAGTCTCCCGCGCGGGGAGCTGTTTTTT.

CDR3 amino acids: CSVEGALAGVSYEQYV. The CDR3 DNA reads as TGCAGCGTGGAGGGGGCCCTAGCGGGGGTTTCCTACGAGCAGTACGTC. The rearrangement uses TRBV29-1 and TRBJ2-7; 10 positions agree with TRBD2. V shed 6 bases, J shed 1 base, and the junction held 12 bases outside the gene matches. This CDR3 comprises 16 residues. Germline V CDR1 and CDR2: SQVTM, ANQGSEA.

The chain is built from TRBV5-4 and TRBJ2-2; TRBD1 agrees at 10 bases. The V gene end was trimmed by 3 bases and the J gene end by 1 base; junction bases not matched to a gene: 3. CDR3 length equals 16 residues. Germline V lookup: CDR1 SGHNT, CDR2 YYREEE (reference sequence). This CDR3 reads CASSYDRGQNTGELFF. In DNA, the CDR3 is TGTGCCAGCAGCTACGACAGGGGGCAGAACACCGGGGAGCTGTTTTTT. The whole variable domain, filled in from reference TRBV5-4 and TRBJ2-2, reads ETGVTQSPTHLIKTRGQQVTLRCSSQSGHNTVSWYQQALGQGPQFIFQYYREEENGRGNFPPRFSGLQFPNYSSELNVNALELDDSALYLCASSYDRGQNTGELFFGEGSRLTVL.

This rearrangement joins TRBV5-6 to TRBJ1-2; D uncertain. Trimming took off 4 bases at V and 1 base at J, with 17 bases between the two ends. Per germline, CDR1 SGHDT and CDR2 YYEEEE. CDR3 length: 16 residues. The CDR3 sequence: CASSKARGSLNYGYTF. The CDR3 nucleotides read TGTGCCAGCAGCAAAGCGCGAGGCTCTCTTAACTATGGCTACACCTTC. Based on the CDR3 plus reference TRBV5-6 and TRBJ1-2, the full variable domain is DAGVTQSPTHLIKTRGQQVTLRCSPKSGHDTVSWYQQALGQGPQFIFQYYEEEERQRGNFPDRFSGHQFPNYSSELNVNALLLGDSALYLCASSKARGSLNYGYTFGSGTRLTVV.

The chain uses TRBV7-2 and TRBJ1-2; 8 nucleotides line up with TRBD1. Germline values: CDR1 SGHTA, CDR2 FQGNSA. CDR3 length equals 17 residues. Trimming removed 5 bases from V and 4 bases from J; junction bases left unmatched: 15. This CDR3 reads CASSPLGRGPVGYGYTF. The CDR3 nucleotides are TGTGCCAGCAGCCCTCTTGGCAGGGGGCCGGTCGGCTATGGCTACACCTTC.

V gene TRBV18 combines with J gene TRBJ1-2; D remains ambiguous. The V and J ends lost 6 bases and 6 bases respectively, with 20 bases between them. This CDR3 is built from 15 residues. Germline V gene sequence: CDR1 KGHSH, CDR2 LQKENI. CDR3 region: CASSPRVALEDGYTF. CDR3 DNA: TGTGCCAGCTCTCCCCGGGTGGCCCTGGAAGATGGCTACACCTTC.

The rearrangement uses TRBV7-3 and TRBJ1-1, with 8 bases matching TRBD1. The CDR3 loop spans 13 amino acids. V shed 5 bases and J 6 bases; nucleotides not matched to a gene: 5. The germline V gene encodes CDR1 SGHTA and CDR2 FQGTGA. Written as DNA, the CDR3 is TGTGCCAGCAGCATCAGGGGGCGCGCTGAAGCTTTCTTT. Its translation: CASSIRGRAEAFF.

The rearrangement links TRBV4-1 to TRBJ2-7; 9 bases align to TRBD2. This CDR3 is 16 amino acids long. V lost 0 bases to trimming and J lost 3 bases; unmatched junction nucleotides: 6. Looked up from germline, CDR1 is MGHRA and CDR2 is YSYEKL. CDR3 sequence reads: CASSQDQTTSGYEQYF. CDR3 DNA: TGCGCCAGCAGCCAAGATCAAACGACTAGCGGCTACGAGCAGTACTTC.

V usage is TRBV4-1 and J usage is TRBJ2-5, with D maybe TRBD2 (7 bases). The CDR3 spans 13 residues. CDR1 is MGHRA and CDR2 is YSYEKL in the germline V gene. The germline V and J ends were trimmed by 0 bases and 7 bases, with 9 bases remaining between them. The CDR3 DNA reads TGCGCCAGCAGCCAAGAAGGGGGGGGGACCCAGTACTTC. Translated, it gives CASSQEGGGTQYF.

The chain combines TRBV28 with TRBJ2-1, with D tentatively TRBD1 (6 bases). The V end was cut by 9 bases, the J end by 9 bases, with 15 bases between. CDR1 is MDHEN and CDR2 is SYDVKM in the germline V gene. CDR3 length: 12 amino acids. In nucleotides, the CDR3 is TGTGCCAGTCACCTACAGGGATCTGAGCAGTTCTTC. Translating it yields CASHLQGSEQFF.

V gene TRBV7-9 combines with J gene TRBJ2-3; possibly TRBD1 for D (6 bases). CDR3 length equals 16 residues. Germline V lookup: CDR1 SEHNR, CDR2 FQNEAQ (reference sequence). Trimming pared 3 bases from V and 4 bases from J, leaving 17 bases between. CDR3 in amino acids: CASSFRQDPNADTQYF. CDR3 DNA sequence: TGTGCCAGCAGCTTTAGACAGGATCCAAATGCAGATACGCAGTATTTT.

J is TRBJ2-5 and V is TRBV19; 8 positions match TRBD1. V was pared by 4 bases and J by 2 bases, with 12 bases of the junction left unmatched. The length of the CDR3 is 17 residues. Germline V gene data show CDR1 as LNHDA and CDR2 as SQIVND (reference sequence). CDR3 bases: TGTGCCAGTAGTACCTTTCCCGGGACAGGCGTTCAAGAGACCCAGTACTTC. Protein product: CASSTFPGTGVQETQYF.

The chain joins TRBV6-4 to TRBJ2-3, with 7 positions matching TRBD2. Per the germline V gene, CDR1 is MRHNA and CDR2 is SNTAGT. This CDR3 region has 15 residues. Germline trimming cut 2 bases from V and 2 bases from J; bases unmatched to any gene: 4. The CDR3 DNA is TGTGCCAGCAGTGACCGGGGGGATGACACAGATACGCAGTATTTT. Translated, it gives CASSDRGDDTDTQYF.

The CDR3, as DNA: TGTGCCAGCAGCTCAGGGACTTCTCCCTACGAGCAGTACTTC. Residues: CASSSGTSPYEQYF. This chain joins TRBV11-3 and TRBJ2-5; D possibly corresponds to TRBD2 (6 bases). With the DNA end fitting TRBJ2-7 better, the J assignment may be wrong. From germline, CDR1 is SGHNT and CDR2 YENEEA. CDR3 length: 14 residues.

The chain recombines TRBV5-1 with TRBJ2-7, with a tentative D call TRBD2 (6 bases). Germline-derived CDR1 and CDR2 are SGHRS and YFSETQ. The CDR3 is made up of 16 amino acids. V was clipped by 3 bases and J by 1 base, with 17 bases between them. The CDR3 DNA is TGCGCCAGCAGCTCCGGAGGGGTCTCTATATCCTACGAGCAGTACTTC. Translating gives CASSSGGVSISYEQYF. Looking up the rest from reference TRBV5-1 and TRBJ2-7 gives the full variable domain: KAGVTQTPRYLIKTRGQQVTLSCSPISGHRSVSWYQQTPGQGLQFLFEYFSETQRNKGNFPGRFSGRQFSNSRSEMNVSTLELGDSALYLCASSSGGVSISYEQYFGPGTRLTVT.

This clone is a singleton in its sample. The gene calls are TRBV7-6 and TRBJ2-7; TRBD1 is a possible D gene (5 bases). V lost 1 base, J lost 4 bases, and 8 bases lay in between. Germline V gene sequence: CDR1 SGHVS, CDR2 FNYEAQ. The CDR3 spans 13 residues. The CDR3, as DNA: TGTGCCAGCAGCTTAGGACAGAATTACGAGCAGTACTTC. This encodes CASSLGQNYEQYF. Complete variable domain (other parts from reference TRBV7-6 and TRBJ2-7): GAGVSQSPRYKVTKRGQDVALRCDPISGHVSLYWYRQALGQGPEFLTYFNYEAQQDKSGLPNDRFSAERPEGSISTLTIQRTEQRDSAMYRCASSLGQNYEQYFGPGTRLTVT.

This clone was seen a single time. The genes are TRBV28 and TRBJ1-5, with TRBD1 identical over 9 bases. V lost 3 bases, J lost 4 bases, and 7 bases stayed unmatched. The germline V gene encodes CDR1 MDHEN and CDR2 SYDVKM. The CDR3 length is 16 residues. The CDR3 reads CASSFGDRVGNQPQHF. The CDR3 DNA reads as TGTGCCAGCAGTTTCGGGGACAGGGTTGGGAATCAGCCCCAGCATTTT. The full variable domain, with the rest looked up from reference TRBV28 and TRBJ1-5, is DVKVTQSSRYLVKRTGEKVFLECVQDMDHENMFWYRQDPGLGLRLIYFSYDVKMKEKGDIPEGYSVSREKKERFSLILESASTNQTSMYLCASSFGDRVGNQPQHFGDGTRLSIL.

The genes are TRBV2 and TRBJ1-1; D is uncertain. The V end lost 6 bases, the J end lost 1 base, and 12 bases lay between the germline ends. This CDR3 comprises 14 residues. Per germline, CDR1 SNHLY and CDR2 FYNNEI. Here the CDR3 DNA reads TGTGCCAGCAGGGCACCGAGGGCGAACACTGAAGCTTTCTTT. It yields the protein CASRAPRANTEAFF.

This clone was counted a single time. The chain recombines TRBV4-1 with TRBJ2-1, with TRBD2 matching over 12 bases. The germline CDR1 and CDR2 sequences are MGHRA and YSYEKL. The CDR3 loop spans 16 amino acids. J lost 7 bases, V lost 1 base, and 5 bases had no gene match. The CDR3 DNA follows: TGCGCCAGCAGCCAAGCAGGGACTAGCGGGTGGAATGAGCAGTTCTTC. Its translation: CASSQAGTSGWNEQFF.

J is TRBJ1-1 and V is TRBV12-5; the D is unclear. CDR3 length: 15 amino acids. Trimming took off 0 bases at V and 4 bases at J, with 12 bases between the two ends. CDR1 is LGHNT and CDR2 is FRNRAP in the germline V gene. CDR3 sequence: CASGLVIGGPTEAFF. The CDR3 coding sequence is TGTGCTAGTGGTTTGGTAATCGGAGGGCCCACTGAAGCTTTCTTT.

The chain employs TRBV4-3 and TRBJ1-1; no definite D call. The CDR3 runs 14 residues. V lost 7 bases and J 3 bases, leaving 15 bases between the germline ends. CDR1 is LGHNA, CDR2 YSLEER, per germline. For the CDR3, the DNA is TGCGCCAGCACGGCACAGATCCAAGACACTGAAGCTTTCTTT. This gives the protein CASTAQIQDTEAFF.

The V and J genes are TRBV5-6 and TRBJ2-7; D gene uncertain. The CDR3 has 14 residues. Germline V gene lookup returns CDR1 SGHDT and CDR2 YYEEEE. V shed 1 base and J shed 0 bases, with 8 bases lying between them. In DNA, the CDR3 is TGTGCCAGCAGCTTGTCCGGTAGCTCCTACGAGCAGTACTTC. This gives the protein CASSLSGSSYEQYF. The full variable domain, in which reference TRBV5-6 and TRBJ2-7 provide the parts outside the CDR3, is DAGVTQSPTHLIKTRGQQVTLRCSPKSGHDTVSWYQQALGQGPQFIFQYYEEEERQRGNFPDRFSGHQFPNYSSELNVNALLLGDSALYLCASSLSGSSYEQYFGPGTRLTVT.

The chain is built from TRBV18 and TRBJ2-4, with D hard to call. Germline CDR1 KGHSH, CDR2 LQKENI. V was pared by 2 bases and J by 8 bases, with 7 bases between. CDR3 length equals 12 residues. CDR3: CASSPVSDIQYF. DNA for the CDR3: TGTGCCAGCTCACCAGTGAGTGACATTCAGTACTTC.

This chain uses TRBV4-3 with TRBJ2-1; perhaps TRBD1 as D (6 bases). V was pared by 3 bases and J by 7 bases, with 7 bases between. CDR1 is LGHNA, CDR2 YSLEER, per germline. This CDR3 has 12 residues. The CDR3 spells CASSQGQNEQFF. The CDR3 coding sequence is TGCGCCAGCAGCCAGGGACAAAATGAGCAGTTCTTC.

The chain is built from TRBV2 and TRBJ1-5; D is possibly TRBD1 (6 bases). V lost 7 bases, J lost 2 bases, and 15 bases lay in between. This CDR3 has 15 amino acids. CDR1 SNHLY and CDR2 FYNNEI come from the germline V gene. CDR3 region: CASNLHRDGNQPQHF. For the CDR3, the DNA is TGTGCCAGCAATTTACACAGGGATGGCAATCAGCCCCAGCATTTT. The whole variable domain, remainder taken from reference TRBV2 and TRBJ1-5, is EPEVTQTPSHQVTQMGQEVILRCVPISNHLYFYWYRQILGQKVEFLVSFYNNEISEKSEIFDDQFSVERPDGSNFTLKIRSTKLEDSAMYFCASNLHRDGNQPQHFGDGTRLSIL.

The chain couples TRBV27 to TRBJ2-5, with 11 positions matching TRBD2. The CDR3 totals 16 residues. The J segment lost 5 bases and the V segment lost 6 bases, leaving 11 bases of the junction unmatched. Per germline, CDR1 MNHEY and CDR2 SMNVEV (reference sequence). The CDR3 DNA is TGTGCCAGCAGACCCCTTAGCGGGGGGGCCTATGAGACCCAGTACTTC. Translating it yields CASRPLSGGAYETQYF.

This clone has just a few counts. V is TRBV7-9 and J is TRBJ2-5, with TRBD2 matching over 13 bases. Per the germline V gene, CDR1 is SEHNR and CDR2 is FQNEAQ (reference sequence). This CDR3 region has 16 residues. V lost 5 bases and J lost 2; bases outside the gene matches: 5. DNA of the CDR3: TGTGCCAGCAGCGTCGGACTAGCGGGGGTTCAAGAGACCCAGTACTTC. This sequence encodes CASSVGLAGVQETQYF.

By frequency in the sample, this clone is medium-sized. CDR3 region: CASRRLAGGTDTQYF. Written as DNA, the CDR3 is TGTGCCAGCAGACGACTAGCGGGGGGCACAGATACGCAGTATTTT. The chain couples TRBV6-4 to TRBJ2-3, with 12 positions matching TRBD2. This CDR3 is 15 amino acids long. Germline CDR1 MRHNA, CDR2 SNTAGT. Trimming removed 6 bases from V and 1 base from J; junction bases left unmatched: 2.

The J gene is TRBJ1-1, the V gene TRBV29-1; 7 bases map to TRBD1. The CDR3 loop spans 12 amino acids. Trimming at V came to 7 bases and at J to 4 bases, leaving 6 bases not matched to a gene. The germline CDR1 and CDR2 sequences are SQVTM and ANQGSEA. The DNA of the CDR3 is TGCAGCGCCCTACAGGGGAGCACTGAAGCTTTCTTT. It codes for CSALQGSTEAFF.

The chain couples TRBV6-6 to TRBJ1-3; perhaps TRBD1 as D (5 bases). Germline values: CDR1 MNHNY, CDR2 SVGAGI (reference sequence). Trimming cost V 2 bases and J 2 bases, with 7 bases left between them. The CDR3 contains 14 residues. The CDR3 spells CASSYLTAGNTIYF. DNA for the CDR3: TGTGCCAGCAGTTACCTGACAGCTGGAAACACCATATATTTT.